A selection of T cell receptor beta chains follows, all from one sample in a study of T-cell memory formation after mild COVID-19. MiXCR was run by TCRdb on the 5' RACE reads, yielding one entry per CDR3 protein. The table includes some 210,000 distinct CDR3 sequences, about 16% detected once. The specimen sequenced was PBMCs or a T cell subset sorted from them (not recorded which). Receptors originate from an adult woman who had mild COVID-19 (a few samples of this study predate the infection). Cell type and time point are not known. CDR3s include the opening cysteine and the closing phenylalanine or tryptophan. Fields, in order: V gene, clone size, J gene, D gene, CDR3 protein, CDR3 DNA. D genes are given only for firm matches. A clone size is listed for some rows: how often the clone was seen (once, few, many), or a class if it is expanded.

V: TRBV20-1; size: once; J: TRBJ2-4; D: TRBD2; CDR3: CSARVAGVAKNIQYF; DNA: TGCAGTGCTAGAGTTGCGGGGGTAGCCAAAAACATTCAGTACTTC
V: TRBV15; size: NA; J: TRBJ2-4; D: NA; CDR3: CATSDRTLAKNIQYF; DNA: TGTGCCACCAGTGACAGGACCCTAGCCAAAAACATTCAGTACTTC
V: TRBV4-2; size: NA; J: TRBJ2-1; D: TRBD2; CDR3: CASSWTSGAMEQFF; DNA: TGTGCCAGCAGTTGGACTAGCGGCGCCATGGAGCAGTTCTTC
V: TRBV5-5; size: few; J: TRBJ1-1; D: NA; CDR3: CASSKRAGEAFF; DNA: TGTGCCAGCAGTAAGAGGGCAGGGGAAGCTTTCTTT
V: TRBV29-1; size: few; J: TRBJ1-1; D: NA; CDR3: CSVVRTVNTEAFF; DNA: TGCAGCGTTGTAAGGACAGTCAACACTGAAGCTTTCTTT
V: TRBV20-1; size: few; J: TRBJ2-7; D: NA; CDR3: CRVLGWGGGEQYF; DNA: TGCAGAGTGCTAGGCTGGGGAGGGGGCGAGCAGTACTTC
V: TRBV6-5; size: NA; J: TRBJ2-3; D: NA; CDR3: CASRRSTDTQYF; DNA: TGTGCCAGCAGACGTAGCACAGATACGCAGTATTTT
V: TRBV29-1; size: NA; J: TRBJ1-2; D: TRBD1; CDR3: CSVSVQGLGYGYTF; DNA: TGCAGCGTCTCCGTACAGGGGCTCGGCTATGGCTACACCTTC
V: TRBV12-3/TRBV12-4; size: many; J: TRBJ2-2; D: NA; CDR3: CASSISRSYTGELFF; DNA: TGTGCCAGCAGCATCAGTAGGAGTTACACCGGGGAGCTGTTTTTT
V: TRBV6-1; size: few; J: TRBJ1-5; D: NA; CDR3: CASSPRRVNQPQHF; DNA: TGTGCCTCCAGCCCGAGACGAGTTAATCAGCCCCAGCATTTT
V: TRBV6-5; size: NA; J: TRBJ1-2; D: NA; CDR3: CASSQREITNYGYTF; DNA: TGTGCCAGCAGTCAACGGGAGATCACTAACTATGGCTACACCTTC
V: TRBV19; size: few; J: TRBJ2-1; D: NA; CDR3: CASSTRRGDNEQFF; DNA: TGTGCCAGTAGTACGAGGCGCGGGGACAATGAGCAGTTCTTC
V: TRBV19; size: NA; J: TRBJ2-3; D: TRBD2; CDR3: CASSRLAGSTDTQYF; DNA: TGTGCCAGTAGCAGACTAGCGGGTAGCACAGATACGCAGTATTTT
V: TRBV20-1; size: few; J: TRBJ1-1; D: NA; CDR3: CSARDEGGAPEAFF; DNA: TGCAGTGCTAGAGACGAGGGAGGGGCCCCTGAAGCTTTCTTT
V: TRBV7-2; size: few; J: TRBJ2-5; D: NA; CDR3: CASSLGGPATQYF; DNA: TGTGCCAGCAGCTTGGGGGGCCCTGCGACCCAGTACTTC
V: TRBV7-9; size: many; J: TRBJ2-3; D: NA; CDR3: CASSEGTQYF; DNA: TGTGCCAGCAGTGAAGGGACGCAGTATTTT
V: TRBV6-2/TRBV6-3; size: NA; J: TRBJ1-2; D: NA; CDR3: CASSYPRGPYGYTF; DNA: TGTGCCAGCAGTTACCCAAGGGGACCGTATGGCTACACCTTC
V: TRBV3-1; size: few; J: TRBJ2-3; D: NA; CDR3: CASSLGAGDTQYF; DNA: TGTGCCAGCAGCCTCGGCGCAGGGGATACGCAGTATTTT
V: TRBV12-3/TRBV12-4; size: NA; J: TRBJ2-7; D: NA; CDR3: CASSLTAVAEQYF; DNA: TGTGCCAGCAGTTTAACGGCAGTGGCCGAGCAGTACTTC
V: TRBV5-1; size: NA; J: TRBJ2-3; D: NA; CDR3: CASSFYGDLAGTDTQYF; DNA: TGCGCCAGCAGCTTCTACGGAGATTTAGCGGGCACAGATACGCAGTATTTT
V: TRBV29-1; size: few; J: TRBJ2-1; D: TRBD1; CDR3: CSEGQGGNEQFF; DNA: TGCAGCGAGGGACAGGGGGGCAATGAGCAGTTCTTC
V: TRBV30; size: NA; J: TRBJ2-7; D: NA; CDR3: CAWSIGGPYEQYF; DNA: TGTGCCTGGAGTATTGGGGGTCCCTACGAGCAGTACTTC
V: TRBV20-1; size: NA; J: TRBJ2-3; D: TRBD2; CDR3: CSAYPPGLAVNTQYF; DNA: TGCAGTGCTTATCCCCCGGGACTAGCAGTTAATACGCAGTATTTT
V: TRBV12-3/TRBV12-4; size: NA; J: TRBJ1-5; D: TRBD1; CDR3: CASSLDRTGQGGQPQHF; DNA: TGTGCCAGCAGTCTCGATCGAACGGGACAGGGGGGTCAGCCCCAGCATTTT
V: TRBV20-1; size: NA; J: TRBJ1-2; D: TRBD1; CDR3: CSGDRVNYGYTF; DNA: TGCAGTGGGGACAGGGTTAACTATGGCTACACCTTC
V: TRBV5-1; size: NA; J: TRBJ2-2; D: NA; CDR3: CASTLTSGQTGELFF; DNA: TGCGCCAGCACTCTTACGAGCGGGCAAACCGGGGAGCTGTTTTTT
V: TRBV5-1; size: NA; J: TRBJ2-1; D: TRBD2; CDR3: CASSSLAGGKGNEQFF; DNA: TGCGCCAGCAGTTCCCTAGCGGGAGGAAAGGGTAATGAGCAGTTCTTC
V: TRBV11-2; size: many; J: TRBJ1-5; D: NA; CDR3: CASSLSWQGSNQPQHF; DNA: TGTGCCAGCAGCTTAAGTTGGCAGGGTAGCAATCAGCCCCAGCATTTT
V: TRBV29-1; size: NA; J: TRBJ1-2; D: NA; CDR3: CSVARDTANYGYTF; DNA: TGCAGCGTCGCCCGGGACACAGCTAACTATGGCTACACCTTC
V: TRBV10-3; size: NA; J: TRBJ2-7; D: NA; CDR3: CAISPTGYTYEQYF; DNA: TGTGCCATCAGTCCTACCGGGTACACCTACGAGCAGTACTTC
V: TRBV6-6; size: few; J: TRBJ2-5; D: NA; CDR3: CASSYSSRGETQYF; DNA: TGTGCCAGCAGTTACTCGAGCAGGGGAGAGACCCAGTACTTC
V: TRBV12-3/TRBV12-4; size: many; J: TRBJ1-5; D: NA; CDR3: CASSLSQGVGGNQPQHF; DNA: TGTGCCAGCAGTTTATCCCAGGGCGTGGGGGGCAATCAGCCCCAGCATTTT
V: TRBV6-2/TRBV6-3; size: NA; J: TRBJ2-7; D: NA; CDR3: CASFDRTYEQYF; DNA: TGTGCCAGTTTCGACAGGACCTACGAGCAGTACTTC
V: TRBV24-1; size: few; J: TRBJ1-5; D: NA; CDR3: CATAQGGNQPQHF; DNA: TGTGCCACCGCCCAGGGCGGGAATCAGCCCCAGCATTTT
V: TRBV7-9; size: NA; J: TRBJ1-4; D: TRBD1; CDR3: CASRPYRGADEKLFF; DNA: TGTGCCAGCAGACCGTACAGGGGGGCGGATGAAAAACTGTTTTTT
V: TRBV7-9; size: NA; J: TRBJ2-1; D: TRBD2; CDR3: CASSLRLAGTNEQFF; DNA: TGTGCCAGCAGCTTACGCCTAGCGGGAACCAATGAGCAGTTCTTC
V: TRBV7-6; size: NA; J: TRBJ2-7; D: NA; CDR3: CASSLGQLHEQYF; DNA: TGTGCCAGCAGCTTAGGCCAGCTCCACGAGCAGTACTTC
V: TRBV6-2/TRBV6-3; size: NA; J: TRBJ1-1; D: TRBD1; CDR3: CASRGQGRTEAFF; DNA: TGTGCCAGCAGGGGACAGGGGCGGACTGAAGCTTTCTTT
V: TRBV7-9; size: few; J: TRBJ2-6; D: NA; CDR3: CASSLGGRSSGANVLTF; DNA: TGTGCCAGCAGCTTAGGTGGCAGGAGCTCTGGGGCCAACGTCCTGACTTTC
V: TRBV12-3/TRBV12-4; size: NA; J: TRBJ2-5; D: NA; CDR3: CASSSGRGETQYF; DNA: TGTGCCAGCAGTTCTGGACGGGGGGAGACCCAGTACTTC
V: TRBV7-8; size: few; J: TRBJ1-1; D: NA; CDR3: CASSGTGGSVATEAFF; DNA: TGTGCCAGCAGCGGGACCGGGGGGAGCGTCGCCACTGAAGCTTTCTTT
V: TRBV30; size: NA; J: TRBJ1-1; D: NA; CDR3: CAWRGSNTEAFF; DNA: TGTGCCTGGAGAGGCAGCAACACTGAAGCTTTCTTT
V: TRBV6-5; size: few; J: TRBJ1-2; D: NA; CDR3: CASSYRRANYGYTF; DNA: TGTGCCAGCAGTTACAGGAGAGCTAACTATGGCTACACCTTC
V: TRBV19; size: NA; J: TRBJ2-4; D: TRBD1; CDR3: CASSVGTGNIQYF; DNA: TGTGCCAGTAGTGTCGGGACAGGGAACATTCAGTACTTC
V: TRBV11-2; size: NA; J: TRBJ2-5; D: TRBD1; CDR3: CASSRPGQGRETQYF; DNA: TGTGCCAGCAGTCGTCCGGGACAGGGAAGAGAGACCCAGTACTTC
V: TRBV27; size: NA; J: TRBJ1-5; D: TRBD1; CDR3: CASSFHGQGYNQPQHF; DNA: TGTGCCAGCAGTTTCCACGGACAGGGGTACAATCAGCCCCAGCATTTT
V: TRBV5-1; size: NA; J: TRBJ2-7; D: NA; CDR3: CASSLDILDEQYF; DNA: TGCGCCAGCAGCTTGGACATTCTTGACGAGCAGTACTTC